These 22 T cell receptor beta chains came from one sample sequenced in a study of regulatory dendritic cells for organ transplantation. The data were produced by immunoSEQ multiplex PCR, yet TCRdb's version contains in-frame clones alone and is incomplete. Of 8,500 to 13,000 clones listed, around 66% are singletons. Sequencing input: memory CD8+ T cells from blood. The subset here: CD45RO+ memory T cells. Receptors originate from a human donor in good health.

The chain employs TRBV19 and TRBJ1-5; TRBD1 is a possible D gene (5 bases). V dropped 7 bases and J dropped 6 bases, with 25 bases sitting between them. CDR3 length: 17 amino acids. Germline V gene sequence: CDR1 LNHDA, CDR2 SQIVND (reference sequence). CDR3 bases: TGTGCCAGTACCCCCCATGGGTCAGGGTCCATAGGTCAGCCCCAGCATTTT. This gives the protein CASTPHGSGSIGQPQHF.

This clone is a singleton in its sample. The CDR3 DNA follows: TGTGCCAGCAGTTCAACAGGGAAATCGTTCTTC. This codes for CASSSTGKSFF. This chain uses TRBV27 with TRBJ2-1; D is possibly TRBD1 (6 bases). The V and J ends lost 4 bases and 15 bases respectively, with 13 bases between them. The CDR3 runs 11 residues. Germline assignment: CDR1 MNHEY and CDR2 SMNVEV (reference sequence).

This clone was counted only a few times. The V call is TRBV19, the J call TRBJ2-1, with 7 nucleotides matching TRBD2. With V trimmed by 3 bases and J by 7 bases, 3 bases remained unmatched. The CDR3 extends over 13 amino acids. Germline V gives CDR1 LNHDA, CDR2 SQIVND (reference sequence). CDR3 nucleotides: TGTGCCAGTAGTATGACTAGCTATAATGAGCAGTTCTTC. It codes for CASSMTSYNEQFF.

V is TRBV5-5 and J is TRBJ1-1; tentative D call: TRBD1 (5 bases). Trimming took off 2 bases at V and 2 bases at J, with 10 bases between the two ends. The CDR3 loop spans 14 amino acids. The V gene's germline CDR1 is SGHKS and CDR2 YYEKEE (reference sequence). CDR3 in DNA: TGTGCCAGCAGCTTCAGACAGAGAAACACTGAAGCTTTCTTT. It translates to CASSFRQRNTEAFF.

J is TRBJ2-7 and V is TRBV5-4; 10 bases are shared with TRBD1. The CDR3 loop spans 15 amino acids. Germline V gene lookup returns CDR1 SGHNT and CDR2 YYREEE (reference sequence). Losses at the gene ends were 1 base for V and 7 bases for J; bases not matched to a gene: 8. The CDR3 sequence is CASSLMGQGLWEQYF. The CDR3 bases are TGTGCCAGCAGCTTGATGGGACAGGGGCTCTGGGAGCAGTACTTC. Based on the CDR3 plus reference TRBV5-4 and TRBJ2-7, the full variable domain is ETGVTQSPTHLIKTRGQQVTLRCSSQSGHNTVSWYQQALGQGPQFIFQYYREEENGRGNFPPRFSGLQFPNYSSELNVNALELDDSALYLCASSLMGQGLWEQYFGPGTRLTVT.

The rearrangement uses TRBV7-2 and TRBJ2-7; TRBD2 matches 10 bases. After removal of 1 base from V and 5 bases from J, the junction contained 8 bases not matched to a gene. This CDR3 is built from 16 residues. CDR1 and CDR2 (germline): SGHTA, FQGNSA. CDR3 protein: CASSLEASGSFDEQYF. For the CDR3, the DNA is TGTGCCAGCAGCTTAGAGGCTAGCGGGAGTTTCGACGAGCAGTACTTC.

The chain combines TRBV27 with TRBJ2-7; 9 nucleotides line up with TRBD1. This CDR3 is built from 13 residues. Germline CDR1 and CDR2: MNHEY and SMNVEV (reference sequence). J lost 5 bases, V lost 6 bases, and 5 bases had no gene match. Here the CDR3 DNA reads TGTGCCAGCAGCAAAGGACAGGGGAACGAGCAGTACTTC. This codes for CASSKGQGNEQYF.

The gene calls are TRBV15 and TRBJ2-1; D call uncertain. Between the trimmed V and J ends, which lost 1 base and 1 base, there was a span of 8 bases. The CDR3 spans 15 residues. Germline V lookup: CDR1 LNHNV, CDR2 YYDKDF (reference sequence). DNA of the CDR3: TGTGCCACCAGCAGAGCCTCGGAGTCCTACAATGAGCAGTTCTTC. Translation gives CATSRASESYNEQFF.

The rearrangement joins TRBV4-3 to TRBJ1-1; tentatively, D is TRBD1 (6 bases). Trimming shortened V by 5 bases and J by 0 bases, and 16 bases separated the two germline ends. Germline-derived CDR1 and CDR2 are LGHNA and YSLEER. The CDR3 is 16 amino acids. The DNA of the CDR3 is TGCGCCAGCAGCTTAGAGGCAGGGGATCTGAACACTGAAGCTTTCTTT. Translating it yields CASSLEAGDLNTEAFF.

The rearrangement uses TRBV25-1 and TRBJ2-7; TRBD2 aligns across 8 bases. Trimming cost V 5 bases and J 5 bases; bases outside gene matches: 8. The CDR3 totals 14 residues. The germline gives CDR1 MGHDK, CDR2 SYGVNS. In nucleotides, the CDR3 is TGTGCCAGCAGTTACGTCGCGGGAGGTCACGAGCAGTACTTC. Translation: CASSYVAGGHEQYF.

The V call is TRBV27, the J call TRBJ2-2; D ambiguous. This CDR3 has 12 amino acids. Germline CDR1 reads MNHEY; CDR2 reads SMNVEV (reference sequence). With 3 bases removed from V and 6 bases from J, the gap between germline ends came to 5 bases. Written as DNA, the CDR3 is TGTGCCAGCAGTTTGATGTCCGGGGAGCTGTTTTTT. Translating gives CASSLMSGELFF.

The rearrangement joins TRBV7-9 to TRBJ2-1; no clear D gene. This CDR3 is 12 amino acids long. Germline loops: CDR1 SEHNR, CDR2 FQNEAQ (reference sequence). The ends were cut back, 5 bases at V and 9 bases at J, with 11 bases in the middle. CDR3 in amino acids: CASSKDWGEQFF. CDR3 nucleotides: TGTGCCAGCAGCAAAGACTGGGGTGAGCAGTTCTTC.

This chain connects TRBV6-1 to TRBJ1-6; D unresolved. The CDR3 consists of 14 residues. Trimming removed 5 bases at V and 5 bases at J, with 10 bases between. CDR1 MNHNS and CDR2 SASEGT come from the germline V gene. CDR3 in DNA: TGTGCCAGCAGTAATGGGGTCGATAATTCACCCCTCCACTTT. It codes for CASSNGVDNSPLHF.

This clone was counted a few times. The CDR3 region has the DNA TGTGCCAGCAGTGAGTCGGACAGCTCGGCGCAGTATTTT. It codes for CASSESDSSAQYF. V usage is TRBV6-4 and J usage is TRBJ2-3, with a tentative D call TRBD1 (6 bases). The V and J ends lost 3 bases and 10 bases respectively, with 14 bases between them. The CDR3 is made up of 13 amino acids. Germline-derived CDR1 and CDR2 are MRHNA and SNTAGT.

The rearrangement uses TRBV14 and TRBJ2-5; D ambiguous. Germline lookup yields CDR1 SGHDN and CDR2 FVKESK. CDR3 length: 14 amino acids. Trimming cost V 1 base and J 2 bases, with 8 bases left between them. CDR3 DNA: TGTGCCAGCAGCCAAGTTGTAGGGCAAGAGACCCAGTACTTC. It encodes CASSQVVGQETQYF.

This clone was counted only a few times. The chain is built from TRBV6-4 and TRBJ2-7; D is possibly TRBD2 (6 bases). There are 13 residues in the CDR3. Between the trimmed V and J ends, which lost 2 bases and 6 bases, there was a span of 11 bases. Germline loops: CDR1 MRHNA, CDR2 SNTAGT. DNA of the CDR3: TGTGCCAGCAGTGACCGGGACGGGGGCGAGCAGTACTTC. It yields the protein CASSDRDGGEQYF.

The V call is TRBV14, the J call TRBJ2-1, with D hard to call. Germline assignment: CDR1 SGHDN and CDR2 FVKESK. The CDR3 spans 15 residues. V gave up 1 base and J gave up 6 bases, with 13 bases separating them. In DNA, the CDR3 is TGTGCCAGCAGCCAAGCGTTTGGTCCGATCAATGAGCAGTTCTTC. It specifies CASSQAFGPINEQFF.

This chain joins TRBV7-8 and TRBJ2-7; 8 bases are a match to TRBD1. The CDR3 has 15 amino acids. The ends lost 4 bases at V and 0 bases at J; junction bases unmatched: 5. Germline CDR1 is SGHVS and CDR2 is FQNEAQ. CDR3 sequence (DNA): TGTGCCAGCAGCTCAAGACAGGGGCCCTCCTACGAGCAGTACTTC. Its protein product is CASSSRQGPSYEQYF.

J is TRBJ1-1 and V is TRBV5-6; perhaps TRBD1 as D (5 bases). Germline assignment: CDR1 SGHDT and CDR2 YYEEEE. This CDR3 region has 15 residues. Trimming stripped 4 bases from V and 2 bases from J, with 15 bases between. Here the CDR3 reads CASSPSLDSNTEAFF. CDR3 DNA sequence: TGTGCCAGCAGCCCTTCTCTTGACAGTAACACTGAAGCTTTCTTT.

The chain employs TRBV29-1 and TRBJ2-1; D remains unclear. Germline loops: CDR1 SQVTM, CDR2 ANQGSEA. The length of the CDR3 is 13 residues. V dropped 3 bases and J dropped 0 bases, with 6 bases sitting between them. The CDR3 region is CSVDTSSYNEQFF. CDR3 in DNA: TGCAGCGTTGACACGAGCTCCTACAATGAGCAGTTCTTC.

By proportion, this clone is large. The genes are TRBV11-2 and TRBJ2-7; D is ambiguous. V lost 7 bases, J lost 3 bases, and 7 bases lay in between. Germline V gives CDR1 SGHAT, CDR2 FQNNGV. The CDR3 has 11 amino acids. The CDR3 nucleotides are TGTGCCAGCACCCAATACTACGAGCAGTACTTC. It yields the protein CASTQYYEQYF.

CDR3 region: CASSQDNRRTYEQYF. The CDR3, as DNA: TGCGCCAGCAGCCAAGATAACAGACGAACCTACGAGCAGTACTTC. This rearrangement joins TRBV4-3 to TRBJ2-7; D remains unclear. The V and J ends lost 0 bases and 2 bases respectively, with 11 bases between them. The CDR3 runs to 15 residues. CDR1 is LGHNA, CDR2 YSLEER, per germline.